The 21 T cell receptor beta chains reported below all come from one sample, sequenced in a study of regulatory T cells in long-lasting Graves disease. Time point meaning: newly diagnosed GD, antithyroid drugs for less than 3 months. PBMCs were the source of the RNA used for TCR sequencing. Arm-PCR of CDR3 regions and iRepertoire HTBI primers were the basis on which TCR beta libraries were built. MiXCR, applied by TCRdb to the multiplex PCR reads, yields one record per CDR3 protein. Among about half a million distinct CDR3 sequences, more than 10% were seen once, and the ten largest hold almost 9%. These data were also filed under a second study, of T cells in Graves' hyperthyroidism and ophthalmopathy.

The sequencing used peripheral blood mononuclear cells (PBMCs), collected at new diagnosis, from a patient treated with antithyroid drugs. Every receptor here comes from a woman in her 30s with Graves disease.

This clonotype has more than one count but fewer than ten. A much larger clonotype is one base distant, so this may be a read error. The chain employs TRBV2 and TRBJ1-1; unclear D gene. This CDR3 comprises 14 residues. Deletions cut 2 bases from V and 4 bases from J, with 11 bases between. CDR1 SNHLY and CDR2 FYNNEI come from the germline V gene. The CDR3 nucleotides are TGTGCCAGCAGTGAAACGGGTCTGAGCACTGAAGCTTTCTTT. Its protein product is CASSETGLSTEAFF.

This clonotype was recorded once. This is likely an artifact of a read error, given a far larger clone one base away. V gene TRBV2 combines with J gene TRBJ2-7, with unresolved D. CDR3 length: 10 residues. Germline lookup yields CDR1 SNHLY and CDR2 FYNNEI. DNA for the CDR3: TGTGCCAGCAAAGTCTACGATCAGTACTTC. Translated, it gives CASKVYDQYF.

At least ten counts were recorded for this clonotype. The rearrangement uses TRBV11-1 and TRBJ2-1; 13 bases are shared with TRBD2. Trimming cost V 5 bases and J 3 bases; bases outside gene matches: 7. CDR1 and CDR2 from the germline V gene are SGHAT and FQDESV (reference sequence). This CDR3 spans 17 amino acids. The CDR3, as DNA: TGTGCCAGCAGCCCGCCGCGGACTAGCGGGAGCTACAATGAGCAGTTCTTC. Protein product: CASSPPRTSGSYNEQFF.

A few counts support this clonotype. CDR3 sequence (DNA): TGCGCCAGCAGCCAAGTTTGGGGGCCCAATGAGCAGTTCTTC. Protein: CASSQVWGPNEQFF. V gene TRBV4-1 combines with J gene TRBJ2-1; D is possibly TRBD1 (6 bases). The V and J ends lost 1 base and 6 bases respectively, with 10 bases between them. This CDR3 has 14 residues. Germline values: CDR1 MGHRA, CDR2 YSYEKL.

This clonotype was counted at least ten times. V and J are TRBV20-1 and TRBJ2-5; D not certain. CDR1 DFQATT and CDR2 SNEGSKA come from the germline V gene (reference sequence). The CDR3 is 14 residues long. V dropped 1 base and J dropped 2 bases, with 11 bases sitting between them. Here the CDR3 reads CSARGFTAQETQYF. The DNA for the CDR3 is TGCAGTGCTAGAGGGTTCACAGCTCAAGAGACCCAGTACTTC.

This clonotype was detected ten times or more. The gene calls are TRBV11-2 and TRBJ2-1; 7 bases are shared with TRBD1. The germline V gene has CDR1 SGHAT and CDR2 FQNNGV. CDR3 length equals 14 residues. V shed 3 bases, J shed 1 base, and the junction held 0 bases outside the gene matches. The CDR3 DNA is TGTGCCAGCAGCTTCAGGGGGTCCTACAATGAGCAGTTCTTC. Amino acids: CASSFRGSYNEQFF.

This clonotype appeared many times. The rearrangement uses TRBV11-3 and TRBJ2-1; D is uncertain. CDR1 SGHNT and CDR2 YENEEA come from the germline V gene. The CDR3 contains 13 residues. CDR3 loop: CASSRLPYNEQFF. As DNA, the CDR3 is TGTGCATCAAGTAGACTCCCCTACAATGAGCAGTTCTTC. Together with reference TRBV11-3 and TRBJ2-1, the CDR3 gives the full variable domain: EAGVVQSPRYKIIEKKQPVAFWCNPISGHNTLYWYLQNLGQGPELLIRYENEEAVDDSQLPKDRFSAERLKGVDSTLKIQPAELGDSAVYLCASSRLPYNEQFFGPGTRLTVL.

This clonotype was counted many times. V is TRBV12-3 or TRBV12-4 and J is TRBJ2-7; a possible D gene is TRBD2 (7 bases). Trimming shortened V by 1 base and J by 5 bases, and 15 bases separated the two germline ends. The CDR3 covers 15 residues. In DNA form, the CDR3 reads TGTGCCAGCAGTTTAGGTAGGGGGAGGGAGCACGAGCAGTACTTC. Protein sequence: CASSLGRGREHEQYF.

In its sample, this clonotype was seen many times. V gene TRBV28 combines with J gene TRBJ2-6; D remains ambiguous. Germline CDR1 reads MDHEN; CDR2 reads SYDVKM. The CDR3 has 18 amino acids. The ends were cut back, 2 bases at V and 1 base at J, with 15 bases in the middle. Here the CDR3 reads CASSLADFTASGANVLTF. For the CDR3, the DNA is TGTGCCAGCAGTTTAGCAGACTTTACCGCTTCTGGGGCCAACGTCCTGACTTTC.

About this clonotype: One end of the junction varies from germline; a read error may be responsible. This chain connects TRBV19 to TRBJ2-5, with a weak D call TRBD1 (5 bases). Germline CDR1 LNHDA, CDR2 SQIVND (reference sequence). This CDR3 comprises 15 residues. The CDR3 region is CASSLDRVPQETQYF. CDR3 bases: TGTGCCAGTAGTTTAGACAGAGTACCACAAGAGACCCAGTACTTC.

This clonotype was detected many times. The gene calls are TRBV5-1 and TRBJ2-7; tentative D call: TRBD1 (6 bases). Germline values: CDR1 SGHRS, CDR2 YFSETQ. This CDR3 has 14 residues. Trimming pared 7 bases from V and 3 bases from J, leaving 17 bases between. The CDR3 sequence is CASGITGSIYEQYF. The DNA for the CDR3 is TGCGCCAGCGGCATCACAGGGTCGATCTACGAGCAGTACTTC.

Only a few counts were recorded for this clonotype. This chain joins TRBV27 and TRBJ1-1; 10 nucleotides line up with TRBD1. V was pared by 1 base and J by 5 bases, with 1 base of the junction left unmatched. Germline CDR1 and CDR2: MNHEY and SMNVEV (reference sequence). CDR3 size: 14 residues. This CDR3 reads CASSLWTGGTEAFF. As DNA, the CDR3 is TGTGCCAGCAGTTTATGGACAGGGGGAACTGAAGCTTTCTTT.

Ten or more counts support this clonotype. The V gene is TRBV7-2, the J gene TRBJ1-6, with D possibly TRBD1 on 5 matching bases. CDR3 length: 16 amino acids. The germline CDR1 and CDR2 sequences are SGHTA and FQGNSA. V was pared by 2 bases and J by 9 bases, with 17 bases between. The chain's CDR3 is CASSLSIGTPGSPLHF. CDR3 DNA sequence: TGTGCCAGCAGCTTATCAATCGGGACTCCGGGTTCACCCCTCCACTTT.

This clonotype was recorded at least ten times. The chain uses TRBV4-2 and TRBJ1-4; D uncertain. Per germline, CDR1 LGHNA and CDR2 YNFKEQ. The V gene lost 0 bases and the J gene lost 8 bases, with 4 bases spanning the gap. The CDR3 contains 12 residues. CDR3 loop: CASSQDGEKLFF. The CDR3 nucleotides are TGTGCCAGCAGCCAAGACGGGGAAAAACTGTTTTTT.

This clonotype was seen at least ten times. The CDR3 DNA sequence: TGTGCCAGCAGCACGGGAGGGGCGAACACCGGGGAGCTGTTTTTT. This encodes CASSTGGANTGELFF. This chain links TRBV12-3 or TRBV12-4 with TRBJ2-2, with 8 bases matching TRBD2. This CDR3 is built from 15 residues. V was pared by 6 bases and J by 0 bases, with 3 bases of the junction left unmatched.

This clonotype was recorded at least ten times. This chain connects TRBV6-5 to TRBJ1-1; D is perhaps TRBD1 (6 bases). The germline V gene has CDR1 MNHEY and CDR2 SVGAGI. This CDR3 is 14 amino acids long. Trimming cost V 2 bases and J 0 bases, with 7 bases left between them. The CDR3, as DNA: TGTGCCAGCAGTTACCGGGACATGAACACTGAAGCTTTCTTT. It encodes CASSYRDMNTEAFF.

The V gene is TRBV6-1, the J gene TRBJ2-7; 7 nucleotides agree with TRBD1. Losses at the gene ends were 8 bases for V and 0 bases for J; bases not matched to a gene: 16. The CDR3 totals 17 residues. Per the germline V gene, CDR1 is MNHNS and CDR2 is SASEGT. For the CDR3, the DNA is TGTGCCAGCTTCTCCAGGGGGACGGGACGATCCTCCTACGAGCAGTACTTC. The encoded protein is CASFSRGTGRSSYEQYF.

This clonotype was observed many times. The chain links TRBV3-1 to TRBJ1-4; D uncertain. This CDR3 is 12 amino acids long. Germline values: CDR1 LGHDT, CDR2 YNNKEL (reference sequence). Trimming took off 1 base at V and 11 bases at J, with 8 bases between the two ends. The CDR3 here is CASSQGPDKLFF. CDR3 bases: TGTGCCAGCAGCCAAGGACCGGACAAACTGTTTTTT.

In this sample, this clonotype turned up many times. V usage is TRBV19 and J usage is TRBJ1-1, with D unclear. The CDR3 has 14 residues. CDR1 is LNHDA, CDR2 SQIVND, per germline (reference sequence). The V end lost 6 bases, the J end lost 0 bases, and 11 bases lay between the germline ends. The CDR3, as DNA: TGTGCCAGTAGGACGGACTTCCTGAACACTGAAGCTTTCTTT. Its protein product is CASRTDFLNTEAFF. The whole variable domain, filled in from reference TRBV19 and TRBJ1-1, reads DGGITQSPKYLFRKEGQNVTLSCEQNLNHDAMYWYRQDPGQGLRLIYYSQIVNDFQKGDIAEGYSVSREKKESFPLTVTSAQKNPTAFYLCASRTDFLNTEAFFGQGTRLTVV.

The chain couples TRBV5-6 to TRBJ2-1; D is possibly TRBD2 (5 bases). The CDR3 runs 15 residues. V dropped 1 base and J dropped 2 bases, with 10 bases sitting between them. The V gene's germline CDR1 is SGHDT and CDR2 YYEEEE. The CDR3 DNA reads TGTGCCAGCAGCTTGATGGGCGGGCCCTACAATGAGCAGTTCTTC. Its translation is CASSLMGGPYNEQFF.

The V and J genes are TRBV7-2 and TRBJ2-1, with D possibly TRBD2 on 5 matching bases. This CDR3 is built from 15 residues. V was cut by 6 bases and J by 7 bases, with 19 bases left in between. Per germline, CDR1 SGHTA and CDR2 FQGNSA. The chain's CDR3 is CASRPGLEGLNEQFF. As DNA, the CDR3 is TGTGCCAGCAGACCGGGCCTAGAGGGTTTAAATGAGCAGTTCTTC.